This T cell receptor beta chain is drawn from a study of control samples from healthy donors and cancer patients (dated by TCRdb to the early 2020s). Of note for this clone: Its target antigen remains unknown. Base qualities are not provided; no much larger clone lies one nucleotide away.

The V and J ends are trimmed by 5 bases and 0 bases, leaving 10 bases between them. The germline V gene gives CDR1 as SGHVS and CDR2 as FQNEAQ. Spanning cysteine to phenylalanine, the CDR3 consists of 14 amino acids. Only the CDR3 DNA is retained, 42 bases long and in frame from the first base. Libraries came from the immunoSEQ multiplex PCR assay. The clones in this table, taken by TCRdb from immuneACCESS, are in-frame only. Not every clone is retained; where verified, under half of the shortfall comes from an unresolved V gene, and the cause of the rest is unknown. The sample table shows about 80,000 clones, and approximately 80% are seen once. The ten largest clones add up to 9.5% to 13% of the sample.

This clonotype was sampled from a man between 60 and 75 years old with head and neck cancer. The chain uses TRBV7-8 and TRBJ1-1; the D gene lacks a confident call. The sample comprised PBMCs. Here is the DNA: TGTGCCAGCAGCCCCTACTATTTGAACACTGAAGCTTTCTTT. The translation is CASSPYYLNTEAFF.